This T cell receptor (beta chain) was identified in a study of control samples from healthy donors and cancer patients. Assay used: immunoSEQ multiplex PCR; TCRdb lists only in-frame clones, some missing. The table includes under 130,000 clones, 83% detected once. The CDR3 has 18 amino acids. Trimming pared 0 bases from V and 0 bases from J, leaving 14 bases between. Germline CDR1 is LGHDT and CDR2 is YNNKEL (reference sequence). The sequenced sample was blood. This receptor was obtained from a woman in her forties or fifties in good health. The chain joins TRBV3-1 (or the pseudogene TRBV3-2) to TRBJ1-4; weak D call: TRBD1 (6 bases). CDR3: CASSQDQGLGATNEKLFF. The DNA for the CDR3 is TGTGCCAGCAGCCAAGATCAGGGGTTGGGGGCAACTAATGAAAAACTGTTTTTT.